This paragraph covers one T cell receptor beta chain sequence. The data were obtained in a study of shared clonotypes between healthy human individuals. From germline, CDR1 is SGHTA and CDR2 FQGTGA. The CDR3 length is 15 residues. V was clipped by 2 bases and J by 2 bases, with 11 bases between them. The protocol was immunoSEQ multiplex PCR, while the TCRdb copy is restricted to in-frame clones and leaves out a portion. The table has 950,000 to 1,300,000 clones, around 75% seen once. The sample was memory CD4+ T cells sorted from blood. Subset defined: CD45RA-negative fraction. The chain is built from TRBV7-3 and TRBJ2-3; D remains ambiguous. The TCR sequence derives from a man between 18 and 29 years old in good health. Here the CDR3 DNA reads TGTGCCAGCAGCTTAGGCCACCGTTCCACAGATACGCAGTATTTT. This encodes CASSLGHRSTDTQYF.